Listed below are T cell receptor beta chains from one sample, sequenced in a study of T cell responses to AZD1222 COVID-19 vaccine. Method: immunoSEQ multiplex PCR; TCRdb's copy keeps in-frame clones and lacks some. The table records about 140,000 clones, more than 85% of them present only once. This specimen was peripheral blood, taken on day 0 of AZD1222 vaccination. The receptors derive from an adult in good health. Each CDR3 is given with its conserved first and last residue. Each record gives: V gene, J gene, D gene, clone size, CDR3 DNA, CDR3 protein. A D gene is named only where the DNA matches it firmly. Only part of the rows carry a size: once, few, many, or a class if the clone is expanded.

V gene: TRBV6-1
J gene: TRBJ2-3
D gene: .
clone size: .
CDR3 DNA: TGTGCCAGCAGTGACCAGCGGGGCACAGATACGCAGTATTTT
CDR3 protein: CASSDQRGTDTQYF

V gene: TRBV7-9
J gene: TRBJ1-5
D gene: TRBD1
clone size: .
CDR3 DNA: TGTGCCAGCAGCTTAGGTGGGGTCAGGGGGTCGCAGCCCCAGCATTTT
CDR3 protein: CASSLGGVRGSQPQHF

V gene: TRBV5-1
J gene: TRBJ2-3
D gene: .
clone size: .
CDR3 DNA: TGCGCCAGCAGCTTCGTCTCCAGCACAGATACGCAGTATTTT
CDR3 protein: CASSFVSSTDTQYF

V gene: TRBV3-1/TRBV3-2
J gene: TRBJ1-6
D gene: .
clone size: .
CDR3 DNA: TGTGCCAGCAGCCAAGATCGGAGTTCACCCCTCCACTTT
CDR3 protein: CASSQDRSSPLHF

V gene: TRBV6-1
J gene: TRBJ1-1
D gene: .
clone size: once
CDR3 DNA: TGTGCCAGCAGTGATGGACTCCAGAACACTGAAGCTTTCTTT
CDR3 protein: CASSDGLQNTEAFF

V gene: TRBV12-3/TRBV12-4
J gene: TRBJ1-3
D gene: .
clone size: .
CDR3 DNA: TGTGCCAGCAGGGACGGCGGAAACACCATATATTTT
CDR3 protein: CASRDGGNTIYF

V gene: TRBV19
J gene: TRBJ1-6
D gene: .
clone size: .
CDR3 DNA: TGTGCCAGTAGTATCGGGCAATTGGATTCACCCCTCCACTTT
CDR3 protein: CASSIGQLDSPLHF

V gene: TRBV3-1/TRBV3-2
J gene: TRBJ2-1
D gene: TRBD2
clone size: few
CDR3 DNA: TGTGCCAGCAGCGGATCCGGGACTAGCGGGAACAATGAGCAGTTCTTC
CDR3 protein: CASSGSGTSGNNEQFF

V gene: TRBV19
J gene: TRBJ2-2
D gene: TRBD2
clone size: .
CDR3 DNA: TGTGCCAGTAGTGGGACTAGCGGAAACACCGGGGAGCTGTTTTTT
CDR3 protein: CASSGTSGNTGELFF

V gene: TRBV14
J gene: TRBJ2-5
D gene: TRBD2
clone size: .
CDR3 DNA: TGTGCCAGCAGCCCTAGCGGGAGCGGGGAGACCCAGTACTTC
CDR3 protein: CASSPSGSGETQYF

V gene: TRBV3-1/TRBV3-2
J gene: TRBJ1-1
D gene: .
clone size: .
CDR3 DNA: TGTGCCAGCAGCCAAGGCGCGGCAACTGAAGCTTTCTTT
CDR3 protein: CASSQGAATEAFF

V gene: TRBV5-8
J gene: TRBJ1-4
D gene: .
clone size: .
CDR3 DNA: TGTGCCAGCAGCTTGTTACAGGGCTATAATGAAAAACTGTTTTTT
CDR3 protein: CASSLLQGYNEKLFF

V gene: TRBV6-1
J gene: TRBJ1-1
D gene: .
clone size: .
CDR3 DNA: TGTGCCAGCAGTGAAGGCGGATCGTGGGGGACTGAAGCTTTCTTT
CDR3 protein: CASSEGGSWGTEAFF

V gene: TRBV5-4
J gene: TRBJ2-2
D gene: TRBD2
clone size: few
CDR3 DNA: TGTGCCAGCAGCCAGGGACTAGCGGGAGTTACCGGGGAGCTGTTTTTT
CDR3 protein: CASSQGLAGVTGELFF

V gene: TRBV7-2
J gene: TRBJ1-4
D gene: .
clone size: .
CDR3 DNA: TGTGCCAGCAGCTTACCTGGGGGGGAAAGGGAAAAACTGTTTTTT
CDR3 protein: CASSLPGGEREKLFF

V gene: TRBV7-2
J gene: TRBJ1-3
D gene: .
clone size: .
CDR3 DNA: TGTGCCAGCAGCTGGTTGGGAGGGACTGGAAACACCATATATTTT
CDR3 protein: CASSWLGGTGNTIYF

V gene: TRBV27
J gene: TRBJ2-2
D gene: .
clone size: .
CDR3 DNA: TGTGCCAGCAGGCGAGTAGCAACAGCTAACACCGGGGAGCTGTTTTTT
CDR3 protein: CASRRVATANTGELFF

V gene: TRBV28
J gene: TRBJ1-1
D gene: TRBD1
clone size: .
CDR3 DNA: TGTGCCAGCAGTCCTCCGGGACAGTTTTTTATAATGAACACTGAAGCTTTCTTT
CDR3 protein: CASSPPGQFFIMNTEAFF

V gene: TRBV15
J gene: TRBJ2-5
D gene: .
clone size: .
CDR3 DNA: TGTGCCACCAGCAAGGAAAATAGCGGCTGGTACCAAGAGACCCAGTACTTC
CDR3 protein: CATSKENSGWYQETQYF

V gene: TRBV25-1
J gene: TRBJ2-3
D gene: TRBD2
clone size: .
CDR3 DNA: TGTGCCAGCAGTAGACTAGCGGGAGGCCGGGATACGCAGTATTTT
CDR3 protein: CASSRLAGGRDTQYF

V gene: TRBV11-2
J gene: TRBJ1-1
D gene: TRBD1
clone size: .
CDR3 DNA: TGTGCCAGCAGCGCACAGGGGAGGACTGAAGCTTTCTTT
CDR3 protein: CASSAQGRTEAFF

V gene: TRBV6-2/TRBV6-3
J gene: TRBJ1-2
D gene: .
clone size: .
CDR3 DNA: TGTGCCAGCAGTTACAGTCAGGGCTATGGCTACACCTTC
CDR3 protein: CASSYSQGYGYTF

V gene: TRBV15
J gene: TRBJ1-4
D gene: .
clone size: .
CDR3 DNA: TGTGCCACCAGCAGAGGATTTGCTAATGAAAAACTGTTTTTT
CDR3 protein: CATSRGFANEKLFF

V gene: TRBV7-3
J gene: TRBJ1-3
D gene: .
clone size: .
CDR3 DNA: TGTGCCAGCAGCCCCACTAGTGGAGACTCTGGAAACACCATATATTTT
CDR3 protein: CASSPTSGDSGNTIYF

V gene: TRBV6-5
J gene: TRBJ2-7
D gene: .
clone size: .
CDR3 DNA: TGTGCCAGCGGGAGACGGAGCTGGGAGCAGTACTTC
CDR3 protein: CASGRRSWEQYF

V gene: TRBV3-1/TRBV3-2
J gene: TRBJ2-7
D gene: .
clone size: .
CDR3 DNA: TGTGCCAGCACGGGGAACTCCTACGAGCAGTACTTC
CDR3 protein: CASTGNSYEQYF

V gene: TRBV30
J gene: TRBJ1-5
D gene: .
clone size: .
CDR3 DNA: TGTGCCTGGAGCCCGGACCAGAATCAGCCCCAGCATTTT
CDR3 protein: CAWSPDQNQPQHF

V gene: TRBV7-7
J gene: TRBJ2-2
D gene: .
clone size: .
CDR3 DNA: TGTGCCAGCAGCTCCCCCCAGGGGAAGAGCACCGGGGAGCTGTTTTTT
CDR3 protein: CASSSPQGKSTGELFF

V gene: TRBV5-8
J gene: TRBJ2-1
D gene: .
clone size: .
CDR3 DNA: TGTGCCAGCAGCTTGACGTTTGGATTTGAGCAGTTCTTC
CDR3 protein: CASSLTFGFEQFF

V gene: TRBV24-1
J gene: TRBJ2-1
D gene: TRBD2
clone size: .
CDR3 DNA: TGTGCCACCAGTGACCATAAGAAACCGGGACTAGCGGAAAGGGATGAGCAGTTCTTC
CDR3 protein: CATSDHKKPGLAERDEQFF

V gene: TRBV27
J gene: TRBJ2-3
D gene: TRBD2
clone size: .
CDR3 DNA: TGTGCCAGCAGTGCCCGACTAGCGGGAGTGCGAGATACGCAGTATTTT
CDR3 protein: CASSARLAGVRDTQYF

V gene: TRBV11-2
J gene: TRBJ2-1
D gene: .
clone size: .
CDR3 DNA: TGTGCCAGCAGCTCGGCGGGGGTTGGGGGCAAGGGAGAGCAGTTCTTC
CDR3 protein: CASSSAGVGGKGEQFF

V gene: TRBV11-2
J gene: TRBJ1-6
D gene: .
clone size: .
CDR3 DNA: TGTGCCAGCAGCTTAGGAGGGTTCCCACCCCTCCACTTT
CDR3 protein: CASSLGGFPPLHF

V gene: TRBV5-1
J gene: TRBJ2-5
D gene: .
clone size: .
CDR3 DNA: TGCGCCAGCAGCTCAGTCCGAGCGGAGACCCAGTACTTC
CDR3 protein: CASSSVRAETQYF

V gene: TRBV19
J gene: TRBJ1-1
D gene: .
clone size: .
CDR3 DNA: TGTGCCAGTAGTACCCCCGGGGTCTCCGGGCTGAACACTGAAGCTTTCTTT
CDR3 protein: CASSTPGVSGLNTEAFF

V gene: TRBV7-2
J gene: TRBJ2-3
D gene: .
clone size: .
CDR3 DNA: TGTGCCAGCAGCTTTCAGCGGCAGGATACGCAGTATTTT
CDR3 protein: CASSFQRQDTQYF

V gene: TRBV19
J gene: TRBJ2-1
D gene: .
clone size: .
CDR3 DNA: TGTGCCAGTAGTGGAGTGTACAATGAGCAGTTCTTC
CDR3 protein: CASSGVYNEQFF

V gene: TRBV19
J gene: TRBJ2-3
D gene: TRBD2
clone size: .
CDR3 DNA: TGTGCCAGTAGTATTCTAGCGGGCACAGATACGCAGTATTTT
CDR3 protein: CASSILAGTDTQYF

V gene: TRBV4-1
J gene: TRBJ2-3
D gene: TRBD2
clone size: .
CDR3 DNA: TGCGCCAGCAGCCAAGGGACTAGCGGGAGTGCAGATACGCAGTATTTT
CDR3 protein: CASSQGTSGSADTQYF

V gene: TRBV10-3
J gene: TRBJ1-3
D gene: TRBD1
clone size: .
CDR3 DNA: TGTGCCATCAGTGAGCAGCAGGGGGCGGCTGGAAACACCATATATTTT
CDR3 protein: CAISEQQGAAGNTIYF